What follows describes a single TCR beta chain. TCR beta chains were sequenced at survey level with immunoSEQ. Assay used: immunoSEQ multiplex PCR; TCRdb lists only in-frame clones, some missing. Of some 68,000 clones in the sample, approximately 92% were seen once. The V and J ends lost 3 bases and 5 bases respectively, with 10 bases between them. The germline CDR1 and CDR2 sequences are MNHNS and SASEGT. CDR3 size: 13 residues. The V gene is TRBV6-1, the J gene TRBJ2-5, with D tentatively TRBD1 or TRBD2 (6 bases each). The sequenced material came from PBMCs. This clonotype was obtained from a man in his forties or fifties with rheumatoid arthritis. CDR3 region: CASSDPGGETQYF. CDR3 nucleotides: TGTGCCAGCAGTGACCCCGGGGGCGAGACCCAGTACTTC.